The following is a T cell receptor (beta chain) sequence with its context. Germline lookup yields CDR1 SGHRS and CDR2 YFSETQ. The CDR3 has 14 amino acids. V shed 4 bases and J shed 2 bases, with 12 bases lying between them. Followed longitudinally, the Seattle patients had been enrolled during active infection. The data belong to a study of blood T cell repertoires in COVID-19. At the level of the study: Sample material is recorded as cDNA or gDNA derived from T cells, B-cell-depleted T cells, or PBMCs.

This table comes from immunoSEQ multiplex PCR, and its TCRdb copy is limited to in-frame clones, with some not included. This table holds fewer than 60,000 clones, over 65% found once. The chain uses TRBV5-1 and TRBJ2-5; possible D gene TRBD1, 6 bases. Source material: peripheral blood. The sequence was obtained from a man aged 80 or over with COVID-19, enrolled during active disease. As DNA, the CDR3 is TGCGCCAGCAGCCCAAGGACAGTGCAAGAGACCCAGTACTTC. Protein sequence: CASSPRTVQETQYF.